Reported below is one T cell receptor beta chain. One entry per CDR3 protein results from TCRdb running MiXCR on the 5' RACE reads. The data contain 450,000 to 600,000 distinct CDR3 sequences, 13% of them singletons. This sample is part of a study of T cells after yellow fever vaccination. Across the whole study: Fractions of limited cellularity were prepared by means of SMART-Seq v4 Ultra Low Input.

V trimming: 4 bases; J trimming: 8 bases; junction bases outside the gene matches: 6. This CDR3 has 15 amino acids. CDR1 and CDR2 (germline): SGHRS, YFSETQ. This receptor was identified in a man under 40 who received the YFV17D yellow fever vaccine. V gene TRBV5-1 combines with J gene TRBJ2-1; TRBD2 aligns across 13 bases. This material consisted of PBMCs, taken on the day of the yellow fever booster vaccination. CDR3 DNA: TGCGCCAGCAGCCCGGGACTAGCGGGAAACGATGAGCAGTTCTTC. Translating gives CASSPGLAGNDEQFF.